The 11 T cell receptor beta chains below were found in one sample sequenced in a study of cytomegalovirus exposure and HLA in healthy donors. Profiling relied on immunoSEQ multiplex PCR, and the TCRdb table lists in-frame clones only, not all of them. The data contain some 170,000 clones, approximately 96% of them seen just once; the ten biggest clones take up about 0.89%. The source material was PBMCs. These receptor sequences come from a woman between 18 and 29 years old in good health and CMV-seronegative.

The genes are TRBV21-1 and TRBJ1-6; no check of the table's D call, TRBD1, against the DNA was made. TRBV21-1 is a pseudogene locus. The CDR3 length is 17 residues. The chain's CDR3 is CASSRPWDSPSNSPLHF. The CDR3 DNA reads TGTGCCAGCAGCAGACCTTGGGACAGCCCGTCAAATTCACCCCTCCACTTT.

The chain combines TRBV4-2 with TRBJ2-1; tentatively, D is TRBD1 (6 bases). The V end lost 3 bases, the J end lost 7 bases, and 22 bases lay between the germline ends. The V gene's germline CDR1 is LGHNA and CDR2 YNFKEQ. This CDR3 region has 17 residues. The CDR3 reads CASSQMGQKVMGNEQFF. Written as DNA, the CDR3 is TGTGCCAGCAGCCAGATGGGACAAAAGGTGATGGGAAATGAGCAGTTCTTC.

This chain uses TRBV12-5 with TRBJ2-2, with D unclear. The V end lost 1 base, the J end lost 1 base, and 10 bases lay between the germline ends. This CDR3 region has 16 residues. Germline lookup yields CDR1 LGHNT and CDR2 FRNRAP. The CDR3 bases are TGTGCTAGTGGTTTGGGTCAGATCTTGAACACCGGGGAGCTGTTTTTT. The encoded protein is CASGLGQILNTGELFF.

The chain joins TRBV10-3 to TRBJ1-2; no firm D call. V lost 7 bases and J 3 bases, leaving 18 bases between the germline ends. The germline CDR1 and CDR2 sequences are ENHRY and SYGVKD. The CDR3 has 15 amino acids. DNA of the CDR3: TGTGCCATCAAAACGGCGGGCGGAGGGCACTATGGCTACACCTTC. This codes for CAIKTAGGGHYGYTF.

The chain joins TRBV7-6 to TRBJ2-5; weak D call: TRBD1 (5 bases). In germline, CDR1 is SGHVS, CDR2 FNYEAQ. The CDR3 loop spans 13 amino acids. Trimming took off 4 bases at V and 6 bases at J, with 12 bases between the two ends. CDR3 amino acids: CASSSGQEKTQYF. DNA of the CDR3: TGTGCCAGCAGCTCAGGACAAGAAAAGACCCAGTACTTC.

This chain joins TRBV5-1 and TRBJ2-5; no clear D. V lost 2 bases and J 3 bases, leaving 8 bases between the germline ends. Germline V lookup: CDR1 SGHRS, CDR2 YFSETQ. The CDR3 contains 13 residues. The CDR3 region is CASSFAQKETQYF. CDR3 nucleotide sequence: TGCGCCAGCAGCTTCGCACAGAAAGAGACCCAGTACTTC.

The V and J genes are TRBV6-1 and TRBJ1-5, with a tentative D call TRBD1 (6 bases). CDR3 length equals 15 residues. CDR1 is MNHNS and CDR2 is SASEGT in the germline V gene. Trimming left V 5 bases short and J 1 base short, with 12 bases between. The CDR3 spells CASSLITGSNQPQHF. DNA of the CDR3: TGTGCCAGCAGTTTGATCACAGGGAGCAATCAGCCCCAGCATTTT.

The chain combines TRBV6-6 with TRBJ1-5; tentative D call: TRBD1 (6 bases). Germline V gene data show CDR1 as MNHNY and CDR2 as SVGAGI (reference sequence). This CDR3 region has 14 residues. V was pared by 6 bases and J by 6 bases, with 15 bases between. For the CDR3, the DNA is TGTGCCAGCAGACTGCCACAGGGAATTCAGCCCCAGCATTTT. This translates into CASRLPQGIQPQHF.

This chain joins TRBV13 and TRBJ2-5; 13 bases fit TRBD2. V lost 5 bases and J lost 3; bases outside the gene matches: 18. From germline, CDR1 is PRHDT and CDR2 FYEKMQ (reference sequence). CDR3 size: 20 residues. In nucleotides, the CDR3 is TGTGCCAGCAGCCCACCCGGGACTAGCGGGGACCGCCGACGCAAAGAGACCCAGTACTTC. As protein: CASSPPGTSGDRRRKETQYF.

As to this clone: Additional DNA sequences in this sample encode the identical CDR3. The V call is TRBV7-9, the J call TRBJ1-2, with D tentatively TRBD1 (5 bases). This CDR3 is built from 13 residues. Between the trimmed V and J ends, which lost 1 base and 3 bases, there was a span of 6 bases. Germline V gene lookup returns CDR1 SEHNR and CDR2 FQNEAQ (reference sequence). This CDR3 is CASSLVGDYGYTF. The DNA for the CDR3 is TGTGCCAGCAGCTTAGTAGGGGACTATGGCTACACCTTC.

The J gene is TRBJ1-2, the V gene TRBV7-9; 11 bases are a match to TRBD1. This CDR3 spans 14 amino acids. The V gene end was trimmed by 5 bases and the J gene end by 5 bases; junction bases not matched to a gene: 4. Per germline, CDR1 SEHNR and CDR2 FQNEAQ (reference sequence). The CDR3 here is CASSLDRGPYGYTF. CDR3 DNA: TGTGCCAGCAGCCTGGACAGGGGGCCATATGGCTACACCTTC. Full variable domain (missing parts from reference TRBV7-9 and TRBJ1-2): DTGVSQNPRHKITKRGQNVTFRCDPISEHNRLYWYRQTLGQGPEFLTYFQNEAQLEKSRLLSDRFSAERPKGSFSTLEIQRTEQGDSAMYLCASSLDRGPYGYTFGSGTRLTVV.